This TCR beta chain came from a study of pediatric ulcerative colitis. Study-level points and caveats: Blood samples from two patients yielded substantially fewer templates and were excluded from blood-rectal overlap analysis. Compared with controls, ulcerative colitis showed greater blood-rectum clone sharing.

Concerning this clone itself: Its antigen remains unidentified.

Method: immunoSEQ multiplex PCR; TCRdb's copy keeps in-frame clones and lacks some. The table shows some 43,000 clones, with about 79% occurring only once. The CDR3 runs 14 residues. The rectum was sampled with one to two pinch biopsies at colonoscopy. This sequence joins TRBV21-1 and TRBJ2-3; the table's D call TRBD2 went unverified against the DNA. TRBV21-1 corresponds to a pseudogene. This receptor was identified in a girl aged 5 to 17 with moderate ulcerative colitis. Sequenced material: gut tissue. This CDR3 reads CASPGGLNTDTQYF. CDR3 DNA: TGTGCCAGCCCGGGGGGGCTTAACACAGATACGCAGTATTTT.